This is a list of T cell receptor beta chains from one sample in a study of identical twins. TCRdb processed the 5' RACE reads anew with MiXCR; each CDR3 protein has one entry. The table records under 900,000 distinct CDR3 sequences, 15% to 20% of them present only once. The same sample was also used in a study of T cells expressing NK-cell markers.

Sequenced input: PBMCs. The receptors stem from a woman younger than 35 in good health. The CDR3 runs from the conserved cysteine through the conserved F or W. D genes are given only for firm matches. A clone size is listed for some rows: how often the clone was seen (once, few, many), or a class if it is expanded.

v_gene	j_gene	abundance	d_gene	CDR3nt	CDR3aa
TRBV20-1	TRBJ1-3	few	TRBD1	TGCAGTGCCCGGACAGGGTTTTTACCTGGTGGAAACACCATATATTTT	CSARTGFLPGGNTIYF
TRBV5-6	TRBJ2-5	-	-	TGTGCCAGCAGGGGGACAGAGACCCAGTACTTC	CASRGTETQYF
TRBV6-5	TRBJ2-1	few	TRBD2	TGTGCCAGCAGTTACGGGCTAGCGGGTCTAAATGTTCAGTTCTTC	CASSYGLAGLNVQFF
TRBV12-3/TRBV12-4	TRBJ2-5	many	-	TGTGCCAGCAGTCCCGCCTGGGAAGAGACCCAGTACTTC	CASSPAWEETQYF
TRBV13	TRBJ2-2	few	-	TGTGCCAGCAGCTTAGAGCGGCCAGACGGCGGGGAGCTGTTTTTT	CASSLERPDGGELFF
TRBV20-1	TRBJ2-3	few	TRBD2	TGCAGTGCTAGAGAGCGGACTCCTAGCGGGCGGAGGGATACGCAGTATTTT	CSARERTPSGRRDTQYF
TRBV20-1	TRBJ2-3	once	TRBD2	TGCAGTGCTCGGCTTAACTTAGCGGGAGGGCCTCGTACGCAGTATTTT	CSARLNLAGGPRTQYF
TRBV12-3/TRBV12-4	TRBJ2-7	many	-	TGTGCCAGCAGCATCTCCTACGAGCAGTACTTC	CASSISYEQYF
TRBV7-9	TRBJ2-7	-	-	TGTGCCAGCAGCCGCCAAACAGGGCCCTACGAGCAGTACTTC	CASSRQTGPYEQYF
TRBV20-1	TRBJ2-1	-	TRBD2	TGCAGTGCTAGAGAGAATAGCGGGAGAAGAGGGAGGAATGAGCAGTTCTTC	CSARENSGRRGRNEQFF
TRBV6-1	TRBJ2-1	few	TRBD1	TGTGCCAGCATTGACAGGGTGTCCCCCAATGAGCAGTTCTTC	CASIDRVSPNEQFF
TRBV20-1	TRBJ2-7	-	-	TGCAGTGCTAGCGTCCCGGCGGGGGAGCAGTACTTC	CSASVPAGEQYF
TRBV12-3/TRBV12-4	TRBJ1-2	many	TRBD1	TGTGCCAGCAGCCCTCGACAGGGGCCGGGTGGCTACACCTTC	CASSPRQGPGGYTF
TRBV7-6	TRBJ2-2	-	-	TGTGCCAGCAGCTTAGGAGGGGGAGCCGGGGAGCTGTTTTTT	CASSLGGGAGELFF
TRBV20-1	TRBJ2-3	few	TRBD2	TGCAGCCCGGGACTAGCGGGATCAGATACGCAGTATTTT	CSPGLAGSDTQYF
TRBV7-2	TRBJ2-7	many	-	TGTGCCAGCAGCTTAGGAAGAAGCGAGCAGTACTTC	CASSLGRSEQYF
TRBV10-3	TRBJ1-4	-	-	TGTGCCATCAGAGAACAGCAGAATGAAAAACTGTTTTTT	CAIREQQNEKLFF